Listed below are T cell receptor beta chains from one sample, sequenced in a study of STAT5B mutations in CD4+ large granular lymphocyte leukemia. The table came from immunoSEQ multiplex PCR; TCRdb's copy has only in-frame clones and leaves some out. The table records some 35,000 clones, roughly 71% of them present only once. The sample comprised CD4+ T cells from blood buffy coats. These receptors came from a human donor in good health. Both conserved end residues are part of each CDR3. A D gene is named only where the DNA matches it firmly. Some rows mark clone size as missing; the rest say once, few, many or name a class of expanded clone.

CASRGSRYQETQYF	TGTGCCAGCAGGGGTTCGAGGTACCAAGAGACCCAGTACTTC	.	TRBJ2-5	TRBV28	.
CASSLPGGGSTDTQYF	TGCGCCAGCAGCCTACCAGGGGGGGGAAGCACAGATACGCAGTATTTT	.	TRBJ2-3	TRBV4-3	.
CASSQGQTTGELFF	TGTGCCAGCTCACAGGGACAGACGACCGGGGAGCTGTTTTTT	TRBD1	TRBJ2-2	TRBV18	few
CASSGTRNQPQHF	TGTGCCAGCAGCGGAACTCGAAATCAGCCCCAGCATTTT	.	TRBJ1-5	TRBV7-2	.
CASSPLRDRDSYEQYF	TGTGCCAGCTCACCGCTCCGGGACAGGGACTCCTACGAGCAGTACTTC	TRBD1	TRBJ2-7	TRBV18	.
CASGRRTGASGGYTF	TGTGCTAGTGGACGCCGGACAGGGGCCTCGGGGGGCTACACCTTC	TRBD1	TRBJ1-2	TRBV12-5	.
CASSVPGQGWNEQYF	TGTGCCAGCAGTGTACCGGGACAGGGGTGGAACGAGCAGTACTTC	TRBD1	TRBJ2-7	TRBV6-1	.
CASRGQWDYGYTF	TGTGCCAGCAGGGGACAGTGGGACTATGGCTACACCTTC	TRBD1	TRBJ1-2	TRBV6-5	.
CASSLIGTPYNEQFF	TGTGCCAGCAGCTTGATCGGAACCCCCTACAATGAGCAGTTCTTC	.	TRBJ2-1	TRBV5-4	once
CASSFRRGQYEKLFF	TGTGCCAGCAGCTTCCGGAGGGGGCAATATGAAAAACTGTTTTTT	TRBD1	TRBJ1-4	TRBV7-2	few
CASSERDRGGGYTF	TGTGCCAGCAGTGAGAGGGACAGGGGAGGCGGCTACACCTTC	TRBD1	TRBJ1-2	TRBV2	few
CASSLVRGTAGGGGYTF	TGTGCCAGCAGCTTAGTCCGGGGAACGGCAGGGGGCGGCGGCTACACCTTC	TRBD1	TRBJ1-2	TRBV7-2	.
CASSEAQGGRGGELFF	TGTGCCAGCAGTGAAGCGCAGGGGGGCAGGGGCGGGGAGCTGTTTTTT	.	TRBJ2-2	TRBV2	.
CASSFSRTEAFF	TGTGCCAGCAGCTTTAGTAGGACTGAAGCTTTCTTT	.	TRBJ1-1	TRBV5-6	few
CASSLTGGTYEQYF	TGTGCCAGCAGCTTAACGGGGGGGACCTACGAGCAGTACTTC	TRBD2	TRBJ2-7	TRBV5-4	.
CASSQEGGHSYNEQFF	TGCGCCAGCAGCCAAGAGGGGGGGCATTCCTACAATGAGCAGTTCTTC	.	TRBJ2-1	TRBV4-1	.
CASSSGGITNEKLFF	TGTGCTAGCAGCTCAGGAGGGATTACTAATGAAAAACTGTTTTTT	.	TRBJ1-4	TRBV7-7	.
CASSSGAYEAFF	TGTGCCAGCAGCTCCGGAGCTTATGAAGCTTTCTTT	.	TRBJ1-1	TRBV6-5	few
CASSYWTAGTGEQYF	TGTGCCAGCAGCTATTGGACAGCCGGTACCGGCGAGCAGTACTTC	.	TRBJ2-7	TRBV7-9	.
CASIRGLGEKLFF	TGTGCCAGCATTAGGGGGCTCGGGGAAAAACTGTTTTTT	TRBD1	TRBJ1-4	TRBV7-9	few
CASRQGSGNQPQHF	TGTGCCAGCAGACAGGGGAGCGGCAATCAGCCCCAGCATTTT	TRBD1	TRBJ1-5	TRBV6-6	.
CASSYGTVYGYTF	TGTGCCAGTAGTTACGGGACAGTTTATGGCTACACCTTC	TRBD1	TRBJ1-2	TRBV19	.
CAWSHGGRETQYF	TGTGCCTGGAGTCACGGGGGGAGAGAGACCCAGTACTTC	TRBD2	TRBJ2-5	TRBV30	.
CASSRGLDNTDYGYTF	TGTGCCAGCAGCCGGGGCCTGGACAACACAGACTATGGCTACACCTTC	.	TRBJ1-2	TRBV4-2	.
CAWAVSDTQYF	TGTGCCTGGGCCGTGTCAGATACGCAGTATTTT	.	TRBJ2-3	TRBV30	.
CSVEGLAGGTFQETQYF	TGCAGCGTTGAAGGACTAGCGGGGGGTACGTTTCAAGAGACCCAGTACTTC	TRBD2	TRBJ2-5	TRBV29-1	.
CAISEFGSGEALFF	TGTGCCATCAGTGAATTCGGTTCTGGAGAAGCCCTGTTTTTT	.	TRBJ1-4	TRBV10-3	.
CASSLAGGTGEAFF	TGTGCCAGCAGCTTAGCAGGGGGAACAGGTGAAGCTTTCTTT	.	TRBJ1-1	TRBV7-9	.
CASSGGTRGEQYF	TGTGCCAGCAGTGGGGGGACGAGAGGCGAGCAGTACTTC	.	TRBJ2-7	TRBV6-1	few
CASSYRLDRYYGYTF	TGTGCCAGCAGTTACCGATTGGACAGATATTATGGCTACACCTTC	.	TRBJ1-2	TRBV6-5	.
CASSIDRDNSPLHF	TGTGCCAGTAGTATCGACAGGGATAATTCACCCCTCCACTTT	TRBD1	TRBJ1-6	TRBV19	.
CASSLAQGSEQYF	TGTGCTAGCAGCTTAGCGCAAGGGTCCGAGCAGTACTTC	.	TRBJ2-7	TRBV7-7	once
CASRTHGSGNTIYF	TGTGCCAGCCGGACACATGGGTCTGGAAACACCATATATTTT	.	TRBJ1-3	TRBV19	.
CATSRDLLYEQYF	TGTGCCACCAGCAGAGATCTACTCTACGAGCAGTACTTC	.	TRBJ2-7	TRBV15	.
CASTLTENTEAFF	TGTGCCAGCACTCTAACAGAGAACACTGAAGCTTTCTTT	.	TRBJ1-1	TRBV6-6	.
CASSSGDPDLIRYF	TGCGCCAGCAGCTCCGGGGATCCCGATTTGATAAGGTACTTC	.	TRBJ2-5	TRBV5-1	.
CAWCFRGTGGYEQYF	TGTGCCTGGTGCTTCCGTGGGACAGGTGGGTACGAGCAGTACTTC	TRBD1	TRBJ2-7	TRBV30	.
CASRDPTDTQYF	TGTGCCAGCAGGGATCCCACAGATACGCAGTATTTT	.	TRBJ2-3	TRBV4-2	.
CAIGGWGNEQFF	TGTGCCATTGGGGGTTGGGGTAATGAGCAGTTCTTC	.	TRBJ2-1	TRBV10-3	.
CASSSSEVETQYF	TGTGCTAGCAGCTCATCAGAGGTTGAGACCCAGTACTTC	.	TRBJ2-5	TRBV7-7	.
CASSITGNYGYTF	TGTGCCAGTAGTATTACAGGGAACTATGGCTACACCTTC	.	TRBJ1-2	TRBV19	few
CASSSQLAGGQETQYF	TGTGCCAGCAGCTCTCAACTAGCGGGGGGTCAAGAGACCCAGTACTTC	TRBD2	TRBJ2-5	TRBV5-4	.
CASRIAGNTIYF	TGTGCCAGCCGTATCGCTGGAAACACCATATATTTT	.	TRBJ1-3	TRBV6-1	.
CASSISGGGAAFYNEQFF	TGTGCCAGCAGCATCTCTGGCGGGGGGGCGGCCTTTTACAATGAGCAGTTCTTC	TRBD2	TRBJ2-1	TRBV7-8	.
CASSSRTSGGASDTQYF	TGTGCCAGCAGCTCTCGGACTAGCGGGGGGGCTTCAGATACGCAGTATTTT	TRBD2	TRBJ2-3	TRBV7-2	.
CASYRAHTGELFF	TGCGCCAGCTACAGGGCGCACACCGGGGAGCTGTTTTTT	.	TRBJ2-2	TRBV5-1	.